This T cell receptor (beta chain) was obtained from a study of blood T cell repertoires in COVID-19. Study summary: Acute and convalescent COVID-19 samples came from the United States, Italy and Spain. Nucleic acid was either cDNA or gDNA, and it came from T cells, B-cell-depleted T cells, or PBMCs.

CDR1 is KGHDR, CDR2 SFDVKD, per germline. The CDR3 runs to 15 residues. Trimming cost V 4 bases and J 3 bases; bases outside gene matches: 4. Methods used by the authors: The authors estimated nucleated cell counts from reference gene primer amplification. TCRdb's table, derived via immunoSEQ multiplex PCR, lists solely in-frame clones and lacks some. That table gives V, J and clone size, and the DNA gave D and trimming. Here the sample spans about 63,000 clones, 79% being singletons. The V gene is TRBV24-1, the J gene TRBJ2-7, with TRBD2 matching over 11 bases. The clonotype comes from a human donor in a cohort sampled during active COVID-19. The sample consisted of peripheral blood. The CDR3 protein is CATSDGTSGYYEQYF. CDR3 sequence (DNA): TGTGCCACCAGTGACGGGACTAGCGGATACTACGAGCAGTACTTC.